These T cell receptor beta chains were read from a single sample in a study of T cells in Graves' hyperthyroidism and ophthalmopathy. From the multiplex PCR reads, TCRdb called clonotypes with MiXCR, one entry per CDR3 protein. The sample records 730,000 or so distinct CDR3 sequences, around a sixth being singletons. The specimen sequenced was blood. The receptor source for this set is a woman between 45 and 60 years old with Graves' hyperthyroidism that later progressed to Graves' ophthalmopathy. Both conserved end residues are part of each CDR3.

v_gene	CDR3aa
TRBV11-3	CASSFQRGDYNEQFF
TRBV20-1	CSASHRQNTEAFF
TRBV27	CASSPEGMGYGYTF
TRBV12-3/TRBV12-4	CASRKSRNTEAFF
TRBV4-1	CASSQSPKPGTEAFF
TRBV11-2	CASSLEVTGGYTDTQYF
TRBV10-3	CAISGSRNRGNTEAFF
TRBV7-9	CASSFTGSNTGELFF
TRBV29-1	CSALTYTYGYTF
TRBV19	CASTRDTKNIQYF
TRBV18	CASSPRSLNTEAFF
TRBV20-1	CSALGQKWSGANVLTF
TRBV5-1	CASSYRDLATEQYF
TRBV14	CASSQFFGGANVLTF
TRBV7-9	CASSPEANQPQHF
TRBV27	CASSLFGGGADTQYF